This TCR beta chain was captured by sequencing in a study of chemoradiotherapy in HPV16-positive cancers. This table comes from immunoSEQ multiplex PCR, and its TCRdb copy is limited to in-frame clones, with some not included. The table has a few thousand clones, about four fifths seen once. This clone was detected a few times. This material consisted of tumor tissue, taken from a patient who underwent chemoradiotherapy. The clonotype originates from a human donor with HPV-associated anogenital cancer.

The CDR3 here is CASSLRGGSPLHF. The CDR3, as DNA: TGTGCCAGCAGTTTGAGGGGCGGTTCACCCCTCCACTTT. The V and J genes are TRBV7-2 and TRBJ1-6; TRBD1 might be the D (5 bases). From germline, CDR1 is SGHTA and CDR2 FQGNSA. The CDR3 extends over 13 amino acids. Trimming stripped 6 bases from V and 9 bases from J, with 12 bases between.